This TCR beta chain stems from a study of graft-versus-host responses after intestinal transplantation. The ends were cut back, 6 bases at V and 1 base at J, with 10 bases in the middle. The CDR3 spans 14 residues. Looked up from germline, CDR1 is MNHEY and CDR2 is SMNVEV (reference sequence). This clone was picked up a small number of times. The target antigen is unknown. Sequencing used immunoSEQ multiplex PCR; TCRdb keeps in-frame clones, though not all of them. The repertoire holds tens of thousands of clones, with 75% to 90% as singletons. The sequencing used unstimulated CD8+ T cells sorted from spleen or lymph node cells, collected before intestinal transplant. This chain joins TRBV27 and TRBJ1-5, with D hard to call. The TCR originated in a human donor who received an intestinal transplant. The CDR3 protein is CASSPRLSNQPQHF. The CDR3 nucleotides read TGTGCCAGCAGCCCTAGACTGAGCAATCAGCCCCAGCATTTT.